The sequence of this T cell receptor beta chain was determined in a study of T cell repertoires in cytomegalovirus infection. In the study overall: Recently identified HLA-C-restricted CMV epitopes were used, and well-studied HLA-B-restricted CMV epitopes were used as well. It can be stated that public TCR beta signatures indicated CMV infection as well as a matching HLA type.

General study findings and limits: The response measured ex vivo was dominated by TCR beta clonotypes (HLA-C-restricted and CMV-specific).

There are a few counts of this clonotype. Its specificity is not known. This CDR3 has 16 residues. The V and J ends lost 2 bases and 0 bases respectively, with 10 bases between them. CDR1 and CDR2 (germline): SGHVS, FQNEAQ. Via MiXCR, TCRdb re-called the reads, giving one row per CDR3 protein. The table lists 75,000 to 100,000 distinct CDR3 sequences, around half of them singletons, with 80% to 95% in the top ten. The J gene is TRBJ2-2, the V gene TRBV7-8; D call uncertain. This TCR was recovered from a human donor in good health (CMV status not recorded). Some clones in this sample may be carry-over from other donors' samples. The material was CD8+ T cells from cultured PBMCs, obtained from culture after CMV antigen stimulation. CDR3 nucleotides: TGTGCCAGCAGCTTACTCGAGAACGCGAACACCGGGGAGCTGTTTTTT. It codes for CASSLLENANTGELFF.